This is a list of T cell receptor beta chains from one sample in a study of blood T cells in healthy people across ages. From the 5' RACE reads, TCRdb called clonotypes with MiXCR, one entry per CDR3 protein. The sample lists 750,000 to 850,000 distinct CDR3 sequences; 25% were seen once. The sample was also reused in another study, on T cells of mothers and their children.

The sample taken for sequencing was blood. These receptors all come from a boy under 18 in good health. The CDR3 runs from the conserved cysteine through the conserved F or W. A D gene is named only where the DNA matches it firmly. Clone size, where shown, is once, few, many, or a class for clones that have expanded.

>12|NA|NA|TRBJ1-2|TRBV7-2
TGTGCCAGCAGCTTAGAATCCCGTGGCTACACCTTC
CASSLESRGYTF
>14|TRBD1|once|TRBJ2-1|TRBV11-2
TGTGCCAGCAGCGCCTCGGGACAGTACAATGAGCAGTTCTTC
CASSASGQYNEQFF
>15|TRBD2|few|TRBJ2-5|TRBV18
TGTGCCAGCTCACCGCCCAGCGGGGGGCAAGAGACCCAGTACTTC
CASSPPSGGQETQYF
>14|TRBD1|NA|TRBJ2-7|TRBV5-6
TGTGCCAGCAGCATAGGACAGGGACGCTACGAGCAGTACTTC
CASSIGQGRYEQYF
>17|NA|few|TRBJ2-1|TRBV9
TGTGCCAGCAGCCTACTCAGCCCGACTAGCTCCTACAATGAGCAGTTCTTC
CASSLLSPTSSYNEQFF
>18|TRBD2|few|TRBJ2-3|TRBV7-2
TGTGCCAGCAGCTTAGCGCGGGGAGGCGGGGGGGCCGCAGATACGCAGTATTTT
CASSLARGGGGAADTQYF
>12|NA|NA|TRBJ2-7|TRBV30
TGTGCCTATGAGGGGTTCTCCTACGAGCAGTACTTC
CAYEGFSYEQYF
>14|NA|NA|TRBJ2-7|TRBV29-1
TGCAGCGTTGTGGGTCTGATGGACTCCTACGAGCAGTACTTC
CSVVGLMDSYEQYF
>15|NA|few|TRBJ2-7|TRBV28
TGTGTCAGCCTTTCATTAAGCGCGGGCTCCTACGAGCAGTACTTC
CVSLSLSAGSYEQYF
>18|TRBD1|NA|TRBJ2-3|TRBV7-8
TGTGCCAGCAGCTTCCGATACGTAGGGACAGGGCTTACAGATACGCAGTATTTT
CASSFRYVGTGLTDTQYF
>14|TRBD1|NA|TRBJ1-6|TRBV3-1
TGTGCCAGCCAGGGGGGGGCACCTAATTCACCCCTCCACTTT
CASQGGAPNSPLHF
>13|NA|NA|TRBJ1-5|TRBV20-1
TGCAGTGCTAGTATGGACACCAATCAGCCCCGGCATTTT
CSASMDTNQPRHF
>13|NA|NA|TRBJ2-1|TRBV20-1
TGCAGTGCTATCTCGGGACTTACAAATGAGCAGTTCTTC
CSAISGLTNEQFF
>15|NA|NA|TRBJ2-5|TRBV4-3
TGCGCCAGCAGCCAAGTGGTAGGGAACCAAGAGACCCAGTACTTC
CASSQVVGNQETQYF
>16|NA|few|TRBJ2-5|TRBV7-9
TGTGCCAGCGGGGAATATTGGCCAGGGACCCAAGAGACCCAGTACTTC
CASGEYWPGTQETQYF
>13|TRBD1|NA|TRBJ1-1|TRBV2
TGTGCCAGCACTATACAGGGGGACACTGAAGCTTTCTTT
CASTIQGDTEAFF
>14|TRBD2|few|TRBJ2-1|TRBV20-1
TGCAGTGCTAGAGGGACTAGCGGGAGCTATGAGCAGTTCTTC
CSARGTSGSYEQFF
>14|TRBD1|few|TRBJ2-5|TRBV27
TGTGCCAGCAGCCCAGAGACAGGGTGGGGGACCCAGTACTTC
CASSPETGWGTQYF
>16|NA|NA|TRBJ1-4|TRBV25-1
TGTGCCAGCAGTGAATATCGCCATGGGATATCTGAAAAACTGTTTTTT
CASSEYRHGISEKLFF
>18|TRBD2|NA|TRBJ2-1|TRBV7-2
TGTGCCAGCAGCCCCTCCCGACTAGCGGGGGGCCTATACAATGAGCAGTTCTTC
CASSPSRLAGGLYNEQFF
>17|NA|NA|TRBJ2-4|TRBV4-1
TGCGCCAGCAGCCAACGAACGGAGGGGTTAGCCAAAAACATTCAGTACTTC
CASSQRTEGLAKNIQYF
>13|NA|few|TRBJ1-5|TRBV29-1
TGCAGCGTTGGACAGGTAGGGGGTCAGCCCCAGCATTTT
CSVGQVGGQPQHF
>17|TRBD2|NA|TRBJ2-1|TRBV7-2
TGTGCCAGCAGCTTAGGGGGGGTAGCGGGGTCCTACAATGAGCAGTTCTTC
CASSLGGVAGSYNEQFF
>14|NA|NA|TRBJ2-1|TRBV5-6
TGTGCCAGCAGCTTGGAAGGGTGGGAGAATGAGCAGTTCTTC
CASSLEGWENEQFF
>16|TRBD1|NA|TRBJ2-4|TRBV28
TGTGCCAGCAGTCTCGGGACAGGGTCTGCCAAAAACATTCAGTACTTC
CASSLGTGSAKNIQYF
>13|NA|few|TRBJ2-7|TRBV27
TGTGCCAGCAGTTTAGGCAGTTCAGGCGAGCAGTACTTC
CASSLGSSGEQYF
>13|TRBD1|few|TRBJ2-7|TRBV12-3/TRBV12-4
TGTGCCAGCAGTCGACAGGGGGCCGACGAGCAGTACTTC
CASSRQGADEQYF
>13|NA|NA|TRBJ2-4|TRBV5-1
TGCGCCAGCAGCTTGGCACCGGAGGACATTCAGTACTTC
CASSLAPEDIQYF
>14|NA|few|TRBJ1-4|TRBV20-1
TGCAGTGCCACAGACCTATCAACTAATGAAAAACTGTTTTTT
CSATDLSTNEKLFF
>14|TRBD1|NA|TRBJ1-5|TRBV20-1
TGCAGTGCTACGGGACAGGGTGTCTATCAGCCCCAGCATTTT
CSATGQGVYQPQHF
>15|NA|NA|TRBJ2-4|TRBV12-3/TRBV12-4
TGTGCCAGCAGCCCCCATACGACGGCCAAAAACATTCAGTACTTC
CASSPHTTAKNIQYF
>15|NA|few|TRBJ2-1|TRBV14
TGTGCCAGCAGCCAAGTAAGGGGTTTGGGCCCCTCGCAGTTCTTC
CASSQVRGLGPSQFF
>15|NA|few|TRBJ2-1|TRBV7-9
TGTGCCAGCAGCTTAAGTCTTACAAAATCCAATGAGCAGTTCTTC
CASSLSLTKSNEQFF
>12|NA|NA|TRBJ2-3|TRBV9
TGTGCCAGCAGCGTATTTGCAGATACGCAGTATTTT
CASSVFADTQYF
>16|NA|few|TRBJ2-1|TRBV3-1
TGTGCCAGCAGCCAAGACCTAAAGGTAGGGAGCGATGAGCAGTTCTTC
CASSQDLKVGSDEQFF
>15|NA|few|TRBJ2-7|TRBV28
TGTGCCAGCAGATATCTAACCGGGACATCCTACGAGCAGTACTTC
CASRYLTGTSYEQYF
>16|TRBD1|NA|TRBJ1-2|TRBV10-3
TGTGCCATCAGTGAGAACCGACAGGGTGGTAACTATGGCTACACCTTC
CAISENRQGGNYGYTF
>15|NA|few|TRBJ2-4|TRBV12-3/TRBV12-4
TGTGCCAGCACCCCATCAGCGGGAGCCAAAAACATTCAGTACTTC
CASTPSAGAKNIQYF
>19|TRBD1|few|TRBJ2-7|TRBV11-1
TGTGCCAGCAGCCCCGTTATCTTCCGGGGACAGGTCAAGTCCTACGAGCAGTACTTC
CASSPVIFRGQVKSYEQYF
>15|NA|few|TRBJ2-1|TRBV20-1
TGCAGTGCAGTAAGCCGGGACAAAGGCTACAATGAGCAGTTCTTC
CSAVSRDKGYNEQFF
>14|NA|few|TRBJ2-7|TRBV16
TGTGCCAGCAGCCACACTAGTCAGACTGACGAGCAGTACTTC
CASSHTSQTDEQYF
>16|TRBD2|NA|TRBJ2-1|TRBV20-1
TGCAGTGCTAGACTTCTAGCGGAGAGCTCCTACAATGAGCAGTTCTTC
CSARLLAESSYNEQFF
>15|TRBD2|NA|TRBJ2-1|TRBV20-1
TGCAGTGCCCCCCGGGAAGCGGGAGACTACAATGAGCAGTTCTTC
CSAPREAGDYNEQFF
>13|TRBD1|NA|TRBJ1-2|TRBV20-1
TGCAGTGCTACGACAGGGGAAGGCTATGGCTACACCTTC
CSATTGEGYGYTF
>16|NA|once|TRBJ2-6|TRBV20-1
TGCAGTGCTAGAGATCATCGGCAGGCTGGGGCCAACGTCCTGACTTTC
CSARDHRQAGANVLTF
>15|TRBD2|few|TRBJ2-5|TRBV12-3/TRBV12-4
TGTGCCAGCAGTTCCACTAGCGGGAGAGGAGAGACCCAGTACTTC
CASSSTSGRGETQYF
>16|NA|few|TRBJ2-3|TRBV2
TGTGCCAGCAGTGAGGACAAGGGGCTTGCCACAGATACGCAGTATTTT
CASSEDKGLATDTQYF
>16|TRBD1|NA|TRBJ1-6|TRBV4-2
TGTGCCAGCAGCCGAGAAATACAGGGGGATAATTCACCCCTCCACTTT
CASSREIQGDNSPLHF
>17|NA|NA|TRBJ1-1|TRBV11-2
TGTGCCAGCAGCCCGAACCCAGGGTTCGGTAAGAACACTGAAGCTTTCTTT
CASSPNPGFGKNTEAFF
>18|TRBD1|NA|TRBJ2-2|TRBV6-5
TGTGCCAGCAGTTACCTTGCAGACAGGGTTTTAAACACCGGGGAGCTGTTTTTT
CASSYLADRVLNTGELFF
>18|TRBD1|few|TRBJ2-2|TRBV13
TGTGCCAGCAGCTTCGAACTAGGGACAGGGCCTTACACCGGGGAGCTGTTTTTT
CASSFELGTGPYTGELFF
>15|TRBD1|NA|TRBJ2-7|TRBV27
TGTGCCAGCAGTTTATTGGACAGGGCCGCATACGAGCAGTACTTC
CASSLLDRAAYEQYF
>14|TRBD1|NA|TRBJ1-1|TRBV3-1
TGTGCCAGCAGAGGGACAGGGGTCTACACTGAAGCTTTCTTT
CASRGTGVYTEAFF
>14|NA|few|TRBJ1-4|TRBV28
TGTGCCAGCAGCGACCCCGCAACTAATGAAAAACTGTTTTTT
CASSDPATNEKLFF
>12|NA|many|TRBJ2-7|TRBV29-1
TGCAGCGTTGGCACGAGCTCCTACGAGCAGTACTTC
CSVGTSSYEQYF
>18|NA|NA|TRBJ1-2|TRBV12-3/TRBV12-4
TGTGCCAGCAGACCTCTCCGGGCAGGGGCCAACATCAACTATGGCTACACCTTC
CASRPLRAGANINYGYTF
>16|TRBD2|NA|TRBJ2-3|TRBV6-2/TRBV6-3
TGTGCCAGCACCCTTGCGCGGGGGGTAGGCACAGATACGCAGTATTTT
CASTLARGVGTDTQYF
>15|NA|NA|TRBJ2-6|TRBV12-3/TRBV12-4
TGTGCCAGCAGTGGACAGCTCTCTGGGGCCAACGTCCTGACTTTC
CASSGQLSGANVLTF
>16|NA|NA|TRBJ2-3|TRBV7-2
TGTGCCAGCTCCCCCAATCGGGGACGGTACACAGATACGCAGTATTTT
CASSPNRGRYTDTQYF